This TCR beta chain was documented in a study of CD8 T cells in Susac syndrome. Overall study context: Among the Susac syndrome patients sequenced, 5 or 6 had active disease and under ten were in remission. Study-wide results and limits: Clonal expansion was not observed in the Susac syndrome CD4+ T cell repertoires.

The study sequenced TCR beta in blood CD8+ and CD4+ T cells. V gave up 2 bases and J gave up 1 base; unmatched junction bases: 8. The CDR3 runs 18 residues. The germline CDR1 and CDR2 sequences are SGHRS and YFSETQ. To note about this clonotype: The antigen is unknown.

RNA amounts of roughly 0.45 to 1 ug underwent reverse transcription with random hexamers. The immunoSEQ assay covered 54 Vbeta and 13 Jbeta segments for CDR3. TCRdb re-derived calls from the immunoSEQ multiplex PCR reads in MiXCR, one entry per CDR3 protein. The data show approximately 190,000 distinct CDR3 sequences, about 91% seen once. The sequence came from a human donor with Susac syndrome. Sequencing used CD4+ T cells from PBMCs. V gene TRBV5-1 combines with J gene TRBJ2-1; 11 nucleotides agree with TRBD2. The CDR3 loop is CASSFGTSGSFSYNEQFF. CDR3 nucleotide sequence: TGCGCCAGCAGCTTCGGGACTAGCGGATCTTTTTCCTACAATGAGCAGTTCTTC.